The 29 T cell receptor beta chains below were found in one sample sequenced in a study of Ad26.COV2.S vaccination and SARS-CoV-2 variants. Assay used: immunoSEQ multiplex PCR; TCRdb lists only in-frame clones, some missing. Found here are around 370,000 clones, about 90% of them singletons; the top ten hold about 3.9%. The material was peripheral blood, obtained after recovery from COVID-19. These receptors were taken from a human donor who had recovered from COVID-19.

V and J are TRBV7-9 and TRBJ1-1; D remains ambiguous. The CDR3 is 17 residues long. Trimming shortened V by 4 bases and J by 0 bases, and 18 bases separated the two germline ends. Germline CDR1 SEHNR, CDR2 FQNEAQ (reference sequence). The CDR3 loop reads CASSSTAEGYMNTEAFF. The CDR3 DNA is TGTGCCAGCAGCTCCACGGCGGAAGGTTATATGAACACTGAAGCTTTCTTT.

This chain connects TRBV5-1 to TRBJ1-4, with 7 nucleotides matching TRBD1. Unmatched junction bases numbered 2, after V lost 2 bases and J lost 4 bases. Germline-derived CDR1 and CDR2 are SGHRS and YFSETQ. This CDR3 is 14 amino acids long. The CDR3 DNA is TGCGCCAGCAGCTTCGACAGGGTTAATGAAAAACTGTTTTTT. This gives the protein CASSFDRVNEKLFF.

This clone was seen only once. The chain joins TRBV27 to TRBJ1-1; 7 nucleotides agree with TRBD1. V was pared by 5 bases and J by 2 bases, with 5 bases of the junction left unmatched. This CDR3 region has 14 residues. Germline assignment: CDR1 MNHEY and CDR2 SMNVEV (reference sequence). CDR3 region: CASSVDRANTEAFF. In DNA form, the CDR3 reads TGTGCCAGCAGTGTAGACAGGGCTAACACTGAAGCTTTCTTT.

This chain links TRBV10-3 with TRBJ2-7; D is unclear. This CDR3 contains 13 residues. Trimming removed 7 bases from V and 5 bases from J, with 15 bases in between. CDR1 is ENHRY, CDR2 SYGVKD, per germline. The CDR3 nucleotides read TGTGCCATCACCTTAGACGGTCGAAACGAGCAGTACTTC. Its translation: CAITLDGRNEQYF.

The chain couples TRBV6-1 to TRBJ1-3; D possibly corresponds to TRBD1 (5 bases). CDR3 length: 16 amino acids. Germline-derived CDR1 and CDR2 are MNHNS and SASEGT. V was clipped by 2 bases and J by 0 bases, with 11 bases between them. CDR3 in DNA: TGTGCCAGCAGTGAAAGGGTTGGGGGCTCTGGAAACACCATATATTTT. Amino acids: CASSERVGGSGNTIYF.

CDR3 loop: CASSGGLDLNEQYF. The CDR3 DNA is TGTGCCAGCAGCGGGGGACTAGATCTAAACGAGCAGTACTTC. The chain carries TRBV9 and TRBJ2-7; 8 nucleotides align to TRBD2. This CDR3 has 14 amino acids. Per the germline V gene, CDR1 is SGDLS and CDR2 is YYNGEE. The ends lost 3 bases at V and 5 bases at J; junction bases unmatched: 7.

J is TRBJ2-3 and V is TRBV7-6; 7 bases line up with TRBD2. The V gene's germline CDR1 is SGHVS and CDR2 FNYEAQ. Losses at the gene ends were 5 bases for V and 6 bases for J; bases not matched to a gene: 2. CDR3 length: 12 residues. The CDR3 region has the DNA TGTGCCAGCAGCATCGGGGGGGATACGCAGTATTTT. Protein: CASSIGGDTQYF.

This chain uses TRBV7-9 with TRBJ2-7; the D call may be TRBD1 or TRBD2 (5 bases each). Germline V gives CDR1 SEHNR, CDR2 FQNEAQ (reference sequence). The V end lost 5 bases, the J end lost 6 bases, and 14 bases lay between the germline ends. The CDR3 covers 13 residues. The CDR3 sequence is CASSPRDASEQYF. For the CDR3, the DNA is TGTGCCAGCAGCCCACGGGACGCGAGCGAGCAGTACTTC.

The chain has TRBV6-2 or TRBV6-3 and TRBJ2-1; no firm D call. Trimming cost V 5 bases and J 3 bases, with 14 bases left between them. Looked up from germline, CDR1 is MNHEY and CDR2 is SVGEGT. This CDR3 is 15 amino acids long. Here the CDR3 reads CASSAYLLDYNEQFF. DNA for the CDR3: TGTGCCAGCAGTGCTTACTTACTCGACTACAATGAGCAGTTCTTC.

The chain is built from TRBV29-1 and TRBJ1-4, with a tentative D call TRBD1 (5 bases). V lost 4 bases and J 1 base, leaving 16 bases between the germline ends. The CDR3 totals 16 residues. Germline values: CDR1 SQVTM, CDR2 ANQGSEA. CDR3 sequence reads: CSVAGLGGGTNEKLFF. DNA of the CDR3: TGCAGCGTTGCGGGACTCGGGGGGGGAACTAATGAAAAACTGTTTTTT.

This clone was counted once. The J gene is TRBJ2-1, the V gene TRBV27, with D possibly being TRBD2 (5 bases). Between the trimmed V and J ends, which lost 4 bases and 10 bases, there was a span of 11 bases. CDR3 length equals 12 residues. Germline CDR1 reads MNHEY; CDR2 reads SMNVEV (reference sequence). This CDR3 reads CASSSLRGEQFF. For the CDR3, the DNA is TGTGCCAGCAGTTCCTTACGAGGGGAGCAGTTCTTC.

The CDR3: CASPHRQGGTGELFF. The CDR3 nucleotides read TGTGCCAGCCCACACAGACAGGGAGGCACCGGGGAGCTGTTTTTT. The rearrangement joins TRBV11-3 to TRBJ2-2, with a weak D call TRBD1 (7 bases). The CDR3 contains 15 residues. CDR1 and CDR2 (germline): SGHNT, YENEEA. The germline V and J ends were trimmed by 8 bases and 4 bases, with 17 bases remaining between them.

V is TRBV10-3 and J is TRBJ2-1; 7 bases fit TRBD1. The CDR3 loop spans 15 amino acids. Germline CDR1 ENHRY, CDR2 SYGVKD. Trimming at V came to 2 bases and at J to 5 bases, leaving 6 bases not matched to a gene. CDR3: CAISEKTGRNNEQFF. In DNA form, the CDR3 reads TGTGCCATCAGTGAGAAGACAGGGCGAAACAATGAGCAGTTCTTC.

The chain links TRBV5-1 to TRBJ2-3; 9 positions match TRBD1. Trimming cost V 3 bases and J 5 bases; bases outside gene matches: 10. This CDR3 is 16 amino acids long. In germline, CDR1 is SGHRS, CDR2 YFSETQ. Written as DNA, the CDR3 is TGCGCCAGCAGCTGGGGGCCGGGACAGGGAGGAGATACGCAGTATTTT. The encoded protein is CASSWGPGQGGDTQYF.

As regards this clone: A junction boundary mismatches the germline segment, possibly from a read error. The chain employs TRBV19 and TRBJ2-3, with 9 bases lining up with TRBD1. Germline V lookup: CDR1 LNHDA, CDR2 SQIVND (reference sequence). The CDR3 loop spans 14 amino acids. CDR3 amino acids: CASTITGGVDTQYF. In DNA, the CDR3 is TGTGCCAGTACTATAACAGGGGGCGTAGATACGCAGTATTTT.

The chain combines TRBV10-1 with TRBJ2-1; D gene unclear. Germline CDR1 WNHNN, CDR2 SYGVQD (reference sequence). The V end was cut by 2 bases, the J end by 0 bases, with 8 bases between. The CDR3 covers 15 residues. CDR3 protein: CASSEVGASYNEQFF. CDR3 nucleotide sequence: TGCGCCAGCAGTGAGGTCGGAGCCTCCTACAATGAGCAGTTCTTC.

The DNA of the CDR3 is TGTGCCAGCAGTCCAACGGACTTCTCACCCCTCCACTTT. It specifies CASSPTDFSPLHF. The chain employs TRBV6-5 and TRBJ1-6, with D hard to call. With 5 bases removed from V and 10 bases from J, the gap between germline ends came to 12 bases. Germline values: CDR1 MNHEY, CDR2 SVGAGI. The CDR3 covers 13 residues.

The chain links TRBV9 to TRBJ1-1; no clear D gene. Germline-derived CDR1 and CDR2 are SGDLS and YYNGEE. The V gene lost 7 bases and the J gene lost 13 bases, with 11 bases spanning the gap. The CDR3 is 9 residues long. The CDR3 DNA sequence: TGTGCCAGCGGGATGCCCCTTTTCTTT. Residues: CASGMPLFF.

The chain is built from TRBV7-9 and TRBJ1-4, with 11 bases that match TRBD1. The V gene's germline CDR1 is SEHNR and CDR2 FQNEAQ (reference sequence). The CDR3 covers 13 residues. The junction had 0 bases not matched to a gene; V was cut back by 5 bases and J by 7 bases. CDR3 in DNA: TGTGCCAGCAGCGGACAGGGGGCTGAAAAACTGTTTTTT. This translates into CASSGQGAEKLFF.

The gene calls are TRBV6-1 and TRBJ1-6, with 8 bases lining up with TRBD1. Germline V gene data show CDR1 as MNHNS and CDR2 as SASEGT. The CDR3 extends over 17 amino acids. Losses at the gene ends were 3 bases for V and 8 bases for J; bases not matched to a gene: 12. In DNA form, the CDR3 reads TGTGCCAGCAGTGATTACTCTCGACAGGGGAGTCATTCACCCCTCCACTTT. It yields the protein CASSDYSRQGSHSPLHF.

The chain employs TRBV15 and TRBJ1-2; TRBD1 agrees at 8 bases. Germline V gene data show CDR1 as LNHNV and CDR2 as YYDKDF (reference sequence). The CDR3 spans 15 residues. Germline trimming cut 1 base from V and 3 bases from J; bases unmatched to any gene: 4. As DNA, the CDR3 is TGTGCCACCAGCAGAGGGACAGGGAGAGACTATGGCTACACCTTC. Translated, it gives CATSRGTGRDYGYTF.

The gene calls are TRBV9 and TRBJ1-4; a possible D gene is TRBD1 (6 bases). V lost 4 bases and J 5 bases, leaving 21 bases between the germline ends. The CDR3 consists of 17 residues. CDR1 is SGDLS and CDR2 is YYNGEE in the germline V gene. In DNA, the CDR3 is TGTGCCAGCAGCCCCAGGGGTGGAGGGCGAGTCAATGAAAAACTGTTTTTT. It specifies CASSPRGGGRVNEKLFF.

Here the CDR3 DNA reads TGTGCCAGCAGCTTGAGACAGGGGGATGAAAAACTGTTTTTT. Translating gives CASSLRQGDEKLFF. The rearrangement links TRBV5-6 to TRBJ1-4; 9 bases agree with TRBD1. The CDR3 consists of 14 residues. Germline V gene sequence: CDR1 SGHDT, CDR2 YYEEEE. V was clipped by 1 base and J by 6 bases; unmatched bases: 1.

The V and J genes are TRBV7-9 and TRBJ1-1; D not resolved. Germline CDR1 and CDR2: SEHNR and FQNEAQ (reference sequence). Trimming pared 5 bases from V and 1 base from J, leaving 8 bases between. The CDR3 covers 13 residues. This CDR3 is CASSLTANTEAFF. The CDR3 bases are TGTGCCAGCAGCCTCACAGCGAACACTGAAGCTTTCTTT.

The chain uses TRBV4-1 and TRBJ2-6; D gene ambiguous. V was clipped by 0 bases and J by 4 bases, with 4 bases between them. From germline, CDR1 is MGHRA and CDR2 YSYEKL. The CDR3 spans 14 residues. The CDR3 coding sequence is TGCGCCAGCAGCCAAGATCAGGGGGCCAACGTCCTGACTTTC. This codes for CASSQDQGANVLTF.

The rearrangement joins TRBV4-3 to TRBJ2-7; no reliable D call. The CDR3 is 13 residues long. V gave up 0 bases and J gave up 6 bases, with 9 bases separating them. In germline, CDR1 is LGHNA, CDR2 YSLEER. CDR3 nucleotide sequence: TGCGCCAGCAGCCAAGATCCCAGATCCGAGCAGTACTTC. Its translation: CASSQDPRSEQYF.

This rearrangement joins TRBV12-5 to TRBJ2-3; TRBD2 aligns across 10 bases. Losses at the gene ends were 5 bases for V and 8 bases for J; bases not matched to a gene: 7. CDR3 length: 14 residues. CDR1 and CDR2 from the germline V gene are LGHNT and FRNRAP. In DNA, the CDR3 is TGTGCTAGTGGTCCGGTAGCGGGGGGAGGTACGCAGTATTTT. Amino acids: CASGPVAGGGTQYF.

The chain recombines TRBV18 with TRBJ1-3; D remains ambiguous. Germline V gene data show CDR1 as KGHSH and CDR2 as LQKENI. V shed 0 bases and J shed 0 bases, with 3 bases lying between them. The CDR3 covers 14 residues. As DNA, the CDR3 is TGTGCCAGCTCACCACCGATCTCTGGAAACACCATATATTTT. It yields the protein CASSPPISGNTIYF.

The chain couples TRBV7-9 to TRBJ1-1; D call uncertain. The CDR3 sequence is 13 residues long. Germline V gives CDR1 SEHNR, CDR2 FQNEAQ (reference sequence). V was pared by 1 base and J by 0 bases, with 3 bases between. The chain's CDR3 is CASSLDMNTEAFF. The CDR3, as DNA: TGTGCCAGCAGCTTAGACATGAACACTGAAGCTTTCTTT.